This entry lists 30 T cell receptor beta chains sequenced from one sample in a study of blood T cell repertoires in COVID-19. Here immunoSEQ multiplex PCR was the method, and the copy in TCRdb shows in-frame clones only, minus some. Of some 87,000 clones in the sample, approximately 90% were seen once. The sample was peripheral blood. The receptor set was obtained from a human donor with COVID-19, enrolled during active disease. The donor label of this sample is uncertain.

The V and J genes are TRBV19 and TRBJ2-5; the D gene is possibly TRBD1 (6 bases). Trimming shortened V by 1 base and J by 1 base, and 7 bases separated the two germline ends. The CDR3 length is 14 residues. Germline CDR1 reads LNHDA; CDR2 reads SQIVND (reference sequence). CDR3 loop: CASSIVTGQETQYF. The CDR3 region has the DNA TGTGCCAGTAGTATAGTGACAGGCCAAGAGACCCAGTACTTC.

The chain is built from TRBV7-8 and TRBJ2-6; 7 bases map to TRBD2. CDR3 length equals 16 residues. CDR1 and CDR2 from the germline V gene are SGHVS and FQNEAQ. V lost 8 bases and J lost 4; bases outside the gene matches: 11. CDR3 sequence (DNA): TGTGCCAGCCTTCACGCGGGGGAGATAGGGGCCAACGTCCTGACTTTC. This sequence encodes CASLHAGEIGANVLTF.

This clone has just a few counts. The V and J genes are TRBV25-1 and TRBJ2-3, with D possibly TRBD1 on 6 matching bases. Germline CDR1 is MGHDK and CDR2 is SYGVNS. Trimming pared 1 base from V and 2 bases from J, leaving 10 bases between. This CDR3 comprises 15 residues. Written as DNA, the CDR3 is TGTGCCAGCAGTGAATTGGACAGTGACACAGATACGCAGTATTTT. Its protein product is CASSELDSDTDTQYF.

V usage is TRBV18 and J usage is TRBJ2-7, with a weak D call TRBD1 (5 bases). V was trimmed by 4 bases and J by 3 bases, leaving 16 bases between them. Germline V lookup: CDR1 KGHSH, CDR2 LQKENI. CDR3 length equals 15 residues. In DNA, the CDR3 is TGTGCCAGCTCACTAAGGTCACAGGCCATCTACGAGCAGTACTTC. Translating gives CASSLRSQAIYEQYF.

This chain joins TRBV5-1 and TRBJ1-2, with D possibly TRBD1 on 5 matching bases. CDR1 is SGHRS and CDR2 is YFSETQ in the germline V gene. V lost 2 bases to trimming and J lost 3 bases, with 8 bases between them. CDR3 size: 13 residues. DNA of the CDR3: TGCGCCAGCAGCTTTGGAGGGGACTATGGCTACACCTTC. Its protein product is CASSFGGDYGYTF.

The chain links TRBV4-1 to TRBJ1-5; D gene ambiguous. CDR1 is MGHRA and CDR2 is YSYEKL in the germline V gene. Trimming took 0 bases from V and 0 from J, leaving 9 bases between them. This CDR3 has 16 amino acids. Here the CDR3 DNA reads TGCGCCAGCAGCCAAGATTTTTCCCTTAGCAATCAGCCCCAGCATTTT. Protein product: CASSQDFSLSNQPQHF.

The V gene is TRBV6-5, the J gene TRBJ2-7, with D unclear. Germline V gene data show CDR1 as MNHEY and CDR2 as SVGAGI. V lost 2 bases and J 2 bases, leaving 13 bases between the germline ends. CDR3 length: 15 amino acids. The CDR3 nucleotides are TGTGCCAGCAGTTACGGCAGACACTTAACCTACGAGCAGTACTTC. It codes for CASSYGRHLTYEQYF.

V and J are TRBV4-1 and TRBJ2-7, with 7 bases that match TRBD1. The V segment lost 4 bases and the J segment 1 base; nucleotides outside the gene matches: 7. Germline loops: CDR1 MGHRA, CDR2 YSYEKL. The CDR3 loop spans 15 amino acids. CDR3 sequence: CASSLGQVESYEQYF. As DNA, the CDR3 is TGCGCCAGCAGCCTCGGACAGGTAGAATCCTACGAGCAGTACTTC.

The rearrangement joins TRBV7-9 to TRBJ2-4, with TRBD2 identical over 7 bases. This CDR3 spans 17 amino acids. V gave up 5 bases and J gave up 7 bases; unmatched junction bases: 17. From germline, CDR1 is SEHNR and CDR2 FQNEAQ (reference sequence). Here the CDR3 reads CASSRPVLAEGKNIQYF. CDR3 DNA sequence: TGTGCCAGCAGCCGCCCAGTTCTAGCGGAGGGGAAGAACATTCAGTACTTC.

The genes are TRBV6-5 and TRBJ1-4, with 9 nucleotides matching TRBD1. V gave up 5 bases and J gave up 7 bases; unmatched junction bases: 8. Germline CDR1 MNHEY, CDR2 SVGAGI. The CDR3 is 15 amino acids. The CDR3 DNA sequence: TGTGCCAGCAGTCCGGGACAGGGAGTAGGTGAAAAACTGTTTTTT. It yields the protein CASSPGQGVGEKLFF.

The sample holds a few counts of this clone. The V gene is TRBV9, the J gene TRBJ2-2; D possibly corresponds to TRBD2 (6 bases). Germline V gene data show CDR1 as SGDLS and CDR2 as YYNGEE. V dropped 0 bases and J dropped 6 bases, with 9 bases sitting between them. There are 14 residues in the CDR3. The CDR3 DNA reads as TGTGCCAGCAGCGTAGAGCGGGCCCCCGGGGAGCTGTTTTTT. Its translation: CASSVERAPGELFF.

The V call is TRBV18, the J call TRBJ1-5; 7 bases align to TRBD1. Germline CDR1 is KGHSH and CDR2 is LQKENI. The CDR3 loop spans 14 amino acids. The V gene end was trimmed by 3 bases and the J gene end by 7 bases; junction bases not matched to a gene: 6. DNA of the CDR3: TGTGCCAGCTCACCTGGACAGGTCGAGCAGCCCCAGCATTTT. Translation: CASSPGQVEQPQHF.

This clone was recorded once. This CDR3 reads CASSDRTARGKQYF. The CDR3 coding sequence is TGTGCCAGCAGTGACAGAACGGCTCGAGGTAAGCAGTACTTC. The V gene is TRBV6-1, the J gene TRBJ2-7; D unclear. Looked up from germline, CDR1 is MNHNS and CDR2 is SASEGT. The CDR3 has 14 amino acids. V was trimmed by 3 bases and J by 8 bases, leaving 17 bases between them.

This sequence joins TRBV30 and TRBJ1-3, with D possibly matching TRBD1 (6 bases). V lost 4 bases to trimming and J lost 10 bases, with 17 bases between them. CDR3 length equals 13 residues. Germline loops: CDR1 GTSNPN, CDR2 SVGIG (reference sequence). As DNA, the CDR3 is TGTGCCTGGAACATGGGGGCCGGAGAGACCATATATTTT. This codes for CAWNMGAGETIYF.

The chain carries TRBV30 and TRBJ2-5; tentatively, D is TRBD1 (5 bases). Trimming shortened V by 2 bases and J by 2 bases, and 9 bases separated the two germline ends. The CDR3 totals 13 residues. Germline V CDR1 and CDR2: GTSNPN, SVGIG (reference sequence). CDR3 sequence reads: CAWSTQGQETQYF. CDR3 sequence (DNA): TGTGCCTGGAGTACGCAGGGTCAAGAGACCCAGTACTTC.

This rearrangement joins TRBV7-8 to TRBJ2-5; D might be TRBD1 (5 bases). The CDR3 runs 15 residues. Per the germline V gene, CDR1 is SGHVS and CDR2 is FQNEAQ. V dropped 5 bases and J dropped 1 base, with 14 bases sitting between them. DNA for the CDR3: TGTGCCAGCAGCGGGCCCGACAGCCCCCAAGAGACCCAGTACTTC. Translating gives CASSGPDSPQETQYF.

The sample holds one count of this clone. The chain employs TRBV5-1 and TRBJ2-3; TRBD2 agrees at 7 bases. Germline lookup yields CDR1 SGHRS and CDR2 YFSETQ. Trimming at V came to 7 bases and at J to 0 bases, leaving 5 bases not matched to a gene. CDR3 length equals 14 residues. DNA for the CDR3: TGCGCCAGCGCACTAGCGACTAGCACAGATACGCAGTATTTT. This codes for CASALATSTDTQYF.

The chain is built from TRBV7-9 and TRBJ2-7; a possible D gene is TRBD2 (5 bases). V lost 1 base and J 7 bases, leaving 11 bases between the germline ends. This CDR3 contains 13 residues. Germline V CDR1 and CDR2: SEHNR, FQNEAQ (reference sequence). The CDR3, as DNA: TGTGCCAGCAGCTTAGGTCCGGGATATGAGCAGTACTTC. Translated: CASSLGPGYEQYF.

The rearrangement links TRBV28 to TRBJ2-7; the D gene is possibly TRBD2 (7 bases). V was cut by 7 bases and J by 6 bases, with 19 bases left in between. Germline assignment: CDR1 MDHEN and CDR2 SYDVKM. The CDR3 is made up of 14 amino acids. This CDR3 is CASTYGRGGGEQYF. The CDR3 nucleotides read TGTGCCAGCACCTACGGTAGGGGGGGCGGCGAGCAGTACTTC.

J is TRBJ2-1 and V is TRBV6-5; 7 bases map to TRBD1. The CDR3 covers 14 residues. Germline trimming cut 0 bases from V and 7 bases from J; bases unmatched to any gene: 3. CDR1 and CDR2 (germline): MNHEY, SVGAGI. The CDR3 DNA reads as TGTGCCAGCAGTTACTCAGGGACAGCAAATGAGCAGTTCTTC. Protein: CASSYSGTANEQFF.

V gene TRBV7-9 combines with J gene TRBJ1-5, with TRBD1 identical over 8 bases. V shed 5 bases, J shed 0 bases, and the junction held 3 bases outside the gene matches. Per the germline V gene, CDR1 is SEHNR and CDR2 is FQNEAQ (reference sequence). There are 15 residues in the CDR3. For the CDR3, the DNA is TGTGCCAGCAGCCTCGGACAGGGTAGCAATCAGCCCCAGCATTTT. It codes for CASSLGQGSNQPQHF. Based on the CDR3 plus reference TRBV7-9 and TRBJ1-5, the full variable domain is DTGVSQNPRHKITKRGQNVTFRCDPISEHNRLYWYRQTLGQGPEFLTYFQNEAQLEKSRLLSDRFSAERPKGSFSTLEIQRTEQGDSAMYLCASSLGQGSNQPQHFGDGTRLSIL.

This chain connects TRBV7-3 to TRBJ2-3; unclear D gene. The CDR3 totals 13 residues. V gave up 5 bases and J gave up 1 base, with 7 bases separating them. In germline, CDR1 is SGHTA, CDR2 FQGTGA. The CDR3 loop reads CASSPSGTDTQYF. Here the CDR3 DNA reads TGTGCCAGCAGCCCCTCGGGCACAGATACGCAGTATTTT.

The chain links TRBV5-5 to TRBJ2-3; 15 nucleotides match TRBD2. J was trimmed by 6 bases and V by 4 bases; bases with no gene match: 6. CDR1 and CDR2 from the germline V gene are SGHKS and YYEKEE (reference sequence). The CDR3 length is 16 residues. This CDR3 is CASSPGLAGGRDTQYF. CDR3 DNA sequence: TGTGCCAGCAGCCCCGGACTAGCGGGGGGGCGGGATACGCAGTATTTT. Filled out from reference TRBV5-5 and TRBJ2-3, the complete variable domain reads DAGVTQSPTHLIKTRGQQVTLRCSPISGHKSVSWYQQVLGQGPQFIFQYYEKEERGRGNFPDRFSARQFPNYSSELNVNALLLGDSALYLCASSPGLAGGRDTQYFGPGTRLTVL.

This rearrangement joins TRBV6-5 to TRBJ2-5, with D tentatively TRBD2 (5 bases). Trimming left V 2 bases short and J 5 bases short, with 18 bases between. From germline, CDR1 is MNHEY and CDR2 SVGAGI. The CDR3 runs to 16 residues. The CDR3: CASSYNDAGNRETQYF. DNA of the CDR3: TGTGCCAGCAGTTACAACGATGCCGGGAATCGGGAGACCCAGTACTTC.

V is TRBV18 and J is TRBJ2-1; D perhaps matches TRBD1 (5 bases). Germline loops: CDR1 KGHSH, CDR2 LQKENI. The CDR3 totals 13 residues. V was trimmed by 3 bases and J by 6 bases, leaving 9 bases between them. CDR3 amino acids: CASSPADSNEQFF. For the CDR3, the DNA is TGTGCCAGCTCACCCGCCGACAGCAATGAGCAGTTCTTC.

Here the CDR3 DNA reads TGCGCCAGCAGCACGTCCTCACAGTCCTACGAGCAGTACTTC. Protein sequence: CASSTSSQSYEQYF. The chain links TRBV10-2 to TRBJ2-7; D is uncertain. The CDR3 length is 14 residues. V was clipped by 6 bases and J by 1 base, with 13 bases between them. CDR1 WSHSY and CDR2 SAAADI come from the germline V gene.

The rearrangement uses TRBV7-3 and TRBJ2-3, with 7 nucleotides matching TRBD1. The germline gives CDR1 SGHTA, CDR2 FQGTGA. With 5 bases clipped from V and 0 bases from J, the junction kept 8 bases outside the gene matches. This CDR3 is 16 amino acids long. CDR3 sequence reads: CASSPMGQLSTDTQYF. The CDR3, as DNA: TGTGCCAGCAGCCCTATGGGACAGCTAAGCACAGATACGCAGTATTTT.

The genes are TRBV6-1 and TRBJ1-5; TRBD1 is a possible D gene (6 bases). Germline assignment: CDR1 MNHNS and CDR2 SASEGT. CDR3 length: 14 residues. V was clipped by 2 bases and J by 7 bases, with 12 bases between them. The CDR3 DNA reads TGTGCCAGCAGTGAAACAGGGCTGCGACAGCCCCAGCATTTT. Protein product: CASSETGLRQPQHF.

In this sample, this clone turned up once. The chain joins TRBV27 to TRBJ1-1; perhaps TRBD1 as D (5 bases). CDR3 size: 14 residues. The germline V gene encodes CDR1 MNHEY and CDR2 SMNVEV (reference sequence). V shed 3 bases and J shed 3 bases, with 11 bases lying between them. The CDR3 DNA follows: TGTGCCAGCAGTTTGAGGTCAGGGTACACTGAAGCTTTCTTT. It specifies CASSLRSGYTEAFF.

The rearrangement links TRBV9 to TRBJ1-1; 12 bases map to TRBD1. The CDR3 runs to 19 residues. The germline V gene has CDR1 SGDLS and CDR2 YYNGEE. Trimming at V came to 0 bases and at J to 1 base, leaving 10 bases not matched to a gene. The CDR3: CASSVAGRGQGAGNTEAFF. The CDR3 nucleotides read TGTGCCAGCAGCGTAGCTGGGCGGGGACAGGGGGCCGGGAACACTGAAGCTTTCTTT.